Sequencing of this T cell receptor (beta chain) was carried out in a study of PD-1 blockade in classical Hodgkin lymphoma. Study-wide results and caveats: In newly diagnosed patients, baseline TCR diversity was reportedly below that of healthy donors.

On this clone itself: Its antigen is as yet unknown.

The protocol was immunoSEQ multiplex PCR, while the TCRdb copy is restricted to in-frame clones and leaves out a portion. This table holds around 50,000 clones, around 74% found once. The time point: cycle 4 day 1 (C4D1), after less than seven weeks of nivolumab. Every patient had relapsed following autologous stem cell transplantation, and cohorts differed in brentuximab vedotin exposure. The CDR3 is 13 amino acids. Deletions cut 5 bases from V and 0 bases from J, with 8 bases between. CDR1 and CDR2 from the germline V gene are SEHNR and FQNEAQ (reference sequence). The starting material was peripheral blood mononuclear cells (PBMCs), obtained before the fourth cycle of nivolumab. The receptor comes from a human donor with classical Hodgkin lymphoma. The chain employs TRBV7-9 and TRBJ2-7; a weak D match, TRBD1 (5 bases). CDR3 bases: TGTGCCAGCAGCCATAGGGGCTCCTACGAGCAGTACTTC. As protein: CASSHRGSYEQYF.